This TCR beta chain comes out of a study of blood T cell repertoires in COVID-19 (TCRdb year 2020). About the investigation overall: Samples covering the acute and convalescent phases of COVID-19 were provided by collaborators in the United States, Italy and Spain. A de-identified subject ID, COVID-19 status, age in years and sex were almost always included in the sample metadata. Where available, HLA class I and class II types were taken from metadata supplied by the sample provider and were not determined by assay-based typing. The material from the prospective study consisted of cDNA or gDNA derived from T cells, B-cell-depleted T cells, or PBMCs. Samples came from the ongoing ImmuneRACE study (first 160 participants) plus 1,254 subjects from 6 global collaborators. Deeply sampled blood TCRbeta repertoires from subjects exposed to, actively infected with, or recovered from COVID-19 were included in the dataset. A freely available public database, intended as a resource for researchers studying the immune response to SARS-CoV-2, is where the repertoires were released.

Broad study findings and their caveats: The amount of clinical and demographic metadata varied by source and participant and was provided uncurated.

The collaborating institutions used their own protocols to collect whole blood in K2EDTA tubes. For TCRbeta analysis, collaborators shipped samples as frozen whole blood, isolated PBMCs, or DNA extracted from either of those sample types. In regard to this clone: The clone's antigen remains unknown. No base-level quality is on record; no much larger clone is a single base apart.

Taken from the germline V gene, the CDR1 and CDR2 loops are MNHEY and SVGAGI. The CDR3 contains 13 residues, cysteine and phenylalanine counted. The read is trimmed to its CDR3 DNA, 39 bases read in frame from base 1. Trimming removed 6 bases from V and 5 bases from J, leaving 13 bases between the germline ends. The immunoSEQ Assay, a bias-controlled multiplex PCR, was used to amplify TCRbeta CDR3 regions from genomic DNA. Turning to the authors' computational methods: The number of nucleated cells in each sample was estimated by amplification of reference gene primers within the assay. To quantify the absolute abundance of each unique TCRbeta CDR3 rearrangement, sequence reads were collapsed and filtered. Productive Simpson clonality was computed per sample as the square root of Simpson's diversity index over productive rearrangements. TCRdb obtained this table from immuneACCESS and retained in-frame rearrangements with V and J assigned. These tables miss some clones; where compared with another copy, unresolved V genes account for less than half of the shortfall, and the remainder is unexplained. V, J and clone size are taken as reported in that table, and D and trimming were inferred from the DNA itself. Within this sample are some 40,000 clones, with 75% to 90% of them counted one time only. The top ten clones comprise less than 10% of the sample.

The specimen was peripheral blood. The source is a human donor in a cohort sampled during active COVID-19. The rearranged segments are TRBV6-5 and TRBJ1-1; the D gene remains uncertain. The DNA reads as follows: TGTGCCAGCAGGGAGGAGCGGCGGACTGAAGCTTTCTTT. This sequence encodes CASREERRTEAFF.